This T cell receptor (beta chain) was recovered during a study of blood T cell repertoires in COVID-19 (dated by TCRdb to 2018 to 2020). As for the study more broadly: Samples from collaborators originated in the United States, Italy and Spain and spanned both the acute and convalescent phases of COVID-19. The material from the prospective study consisted of cDNA or gDNA derived from T cells, B-cell-depleted T cells, or PBMCs. Deeply sampled blood TCRbeta repertoires from subjects exposed to, actively infected with, or recovered from COVID-19 were included in the dataset. The repertoires were released in a freely available public database meant as a resource for research on the immune response to SARS-CoV-2. The samples were drawn from the first 160 participants of the ongoing ImmuneRACE study and from some 1,300 subjects provided by 6 global collaborators. Sample metadata almost always included a de-identified subject ID, COVID-19 status, age in years and sex. Where HLA class I and class II types were available, the types were taken from metadata supplied by the sample provider, not from assay-based typing.

The paper as a whole reports these results and caveats: The amount of clinical and demographic metadata varied by source and participant and was provided uncurated.

Details on this clone: Its recognized antigen is unknown. No much larger clone is present one base from it, and per-base qualities are unavailable.

Participants in the prospective study were enrolled through a virtual design, were aged roughly 18 to 90 years, and lived in 20 to 30 United States geographic areas. In the prospective study, participants were assigned to cohorts based on the clinical history participants reported in a screening survey and a study questionnaire. Recovered participants in ImmuneRACE Cohort 3 were defined by two consecutive negative NP/OP PCR tests, clearance by a healthcare professional, or resolution of symptoms. Mobile phlebotomists in the prospective study collected whole blood, serum and a nasopharyngeal or oropharyngeal swab from every participant. Additional blood draws and questionnaires over an approximately two-month period could optionally be provided by prospective study participants. Blood samples from the prospective study were shipped frozen or at room temperature prior to DNA extraction. TCRbeta CDR3 regions were amplified from genomic DNA using the immunoSEQ Assay, a bias-controlled multiplex PCR. The paper's data handling went like this. Nucleated cell counts per sample were estimated from amplification of reference gene primers within the assay. To quantify the absolute abundance of each unique TCRbeta CDR3 rearrangement, sequence reads were collapsed and filtered. For each sample, productive Simpson clonality was calculated as the square root of Simpson's diversity index across productive rearrangements. Entries here come from immuneACCESS through TCRdb and include only in-frame sequences with V and J called. Some clones fail to appear in such tables; in the studies checked, an unresolved V gene covers under half of the shortfall, and the cause of the remainder is unknown. The V and J calls and clone size were taken over from that table, and D and trimming were inferred from the DNA. This sample has roughly 220,000 clones in its table, and 88% of those were observed once. About 2.6% of the sample belongs to the ten largest clones.

This sequence originates from a woman aged 25-40 years who had recovered from COVID-19. The sample comprised PBMCs or T cells enriched from blood (not recorded which).

The CDR3: CASSIPQGRGEAFF. The bases are TGTGCCAGCAGCATACCACAGGGTAGGGGCGAAGCTTTCTTT. Rearrangement joined TRBV11-1 to TRBJ1-1; a tentative D call is TRBD1 (6 bases match). Trimming at the junction amounts to 5 bases on V and 8 bases on J, and the germline ends lie 18 bases apart. Reading from cysteine to phenylalanine, the CDR3 counts 14 amino acids. The only DNA kept is the CDR3, 42 bases in frame from the first base. CDR1 and CDR2 are drawn from the germline V gene (reference sequence): SGHAT, FQDESV.